The 28 T cell receptor beta chains presented below share a single source sample, sequenced in a study of T cell clusters in autoimmune cytopenias. TRB rearrangements were amplified by touch-down multiplex PCR with mixed TRB-A/B primers. Following a re-call of the multiplex PCR reads, TCRdb has one entry per CDR3 protein and lacks DNA. Here the sample table reports roughly 2,000 distinct CDR3 sequences. Each sample's input was 200 to 300 ng genomic DNA, about 38,000 genome equivalents. The sample taken for sequencing was peripheral blood. These receptors all come from a human donor with an autoimmune cytopenia or autoimmune hepatitis (not recorded which).

This clonotype is labeled medium-sized based on frequency. The chain has TRBV13 and TRBJ1-2; TCRdb's D gene call, TRBD1, goes unchecked for lack of DNA. Germline assignment: CDR1 PRHDT and CDR2 FYEKMQ (reference sequence). The CDR3 has 13 amino acids. The CDR3 reads CASSAQGPYGYTF.

This clonotype is called medium-sized based on its frequency. The rearrangement links TRBV5-6 to TRBJ1-3. The CDR3 runs 14 residues. CDR1 and CDR2 from the germline V gene are SGHDT and YYEEEE. The CDR3 region is CASSPSAPGNTIYF.

In terms of frequency, this clonotype is large. The chain is built from TRBV15 and TRBJ1-4; as DNA is missing, the TRBD1 call by TCRdb cannot be tested. Germline CDR1 is LNHNV and CDR2 is YYDKDF (reference sequence). The CDR3 has 15 amino acids. The chain's CDR3 is CATSSAQGLGEKLFF. Full variable domain (missing parts from reference TRBV15 and TRBJ1-4): DAMVIQNPRYQVTQFGKPVTLSCSQTLNHNVMYWYQQKSSQAPKLLFHYYDKDFNNEADTPDNFQSRRPNTSFCFLDIRSPGLGDTAMYLCATSSAQGLGEKLFFGSGTQLSVL.

The chain combines TRBV5-1 with TRBJ1-4; TCRdb's assignment of TRBD1 cannot be checked, as there is no DNA. The CDR3 runs 16 residues. From germline, CDR1 is SGHRS and CDR2 YFSETQ. CDR3 loop: CASSQMQQGGNEKLFF.

This clonotype is deemed medium-sized (0.01 to 0.1%) by its frequency. This chain uses TRBV27 with TRBJ1-6; TCRdb's assignment of TRBD1 cannot be checked, as there is no DNA. Germline V gene lookup returns CDR1 MNHEY and CDR2 SMNVEV (reference sequence). This CDR3 spans 15 amino acids. Here the CDR3 reads CASSLNRVGASPLHF.

This clonotype is medium-sized (0.01 to 0.1%) by frequency. The chain has TRBV18 and TRBJ2-3; TCRdb returns TRBD1, unconfirmable since there is no DNA. Germline V lookup: CDR1 KGHSH, CDR2 LQKENI. The CDR3 covers 14 residues. The CDR3 region is CASSPGGSADTQYF.

This clonotype shows up as medium-sized by frequency. The chain links TRBV19 to TRBJ2-2; TCRdb's D gene call, TRBD2, goes unchecked for lack of DNA. This CDR3 region has 18 residues. In germline, CDR1 is LNHDA, CDR2 SQIVND (reference sequence). The CDR3 is CASKIGLAGGKDTGELFF.

Its frequency marks this clonotype as medium-sized. The J gene is TRBJ2-7, the V gene TRBV6-5; TCRdb selects TRBD2, and the lack of DNA leaves this call unchecked. Germline-derived CDR1 and CDR2 are MNHEY and SVGAGI. This CDR3 is built from 15 residues. CDR3 sequence reads: CASSRGEGPPYEQYF.

V is TRBV7-3 and J is TRBJ2-3; with no DNA, the TCRdb D assignment of TRBD2 cannot be verified. Germline V gives CDR1 SGHTA, CDR2 FQGTGA. The CDR3 runs to 16 residues. The CDR3: CASSLPGLSGGLTQYF.

This clonotype is medium-sized (0.01 to 0.1%) by frequency. The V call is TRBV5-5, the J call TRBJ2-1; TCRdb indicates TRBD2, and absent DNA this call remains unverified. The germline V gene encodes CDR1 SGHKS and CDR2 YYEKEE (reference sequence). There are 16 residues in the CDR3. The CDR3 sequence is CASSALAGRAYNEQFF.

Its frequency marks this clonotype as medium-sized. This chain connects TRBV6-6 to TRBJ2-1; TCRdb returns TRBD1, unconfirmable since there is no DNA. CDR1 is MNHNY, CDR2 SVGAGI, per germline (reference sequence). The CDR3 extends over 14 amino acids. Here the CDR3 reads CASSEPGLRNEQFF.

Judged by frequency, this clonotype is medium-sized. J is TRBJ1-6 and V is TRBV7-9; TCRdb lists TRBD1, though no DNA is available to test this call. CDR3 length: 14 residues. The germline CDR1 and CDR2 sequences are SEHNR and FQNEAQ (reference sequence). CDR3 loop: CASSGTDRISPLHF.

The chain is built from TRBV5-4 and TRBJ2-1. The CDR3 has 12 residues. Germline loops: CDR1 SGHNT, CDR2 YYREEE (reference sequence). This CDR3 is CASSLDGDEQFF.

This chain links TRBV5-1 with TRBJ1-1; no DNA is available, so the TRBD1 call from TCRdb remains unchecked. Germline CDR1 and CDR2: SGHRS and YFSETQ. The length of the CDR3 is 14 residues. CDR3: CASSLKQGFGEAFF.

Frequency places this clonotype as medium-sized. The J gene is TRBJ2-2, the V gene TRBV5-5; as DNA is missing, the TRBD1 call by TCRdb cannot be tested. The CDR3 is made up of 15 amino acids. Germline V gene sequence: CDR1 SGHKS, CDR2 YYEKEE (reference sequence). CDR3 amino acids: CASSPGGLHTGELFF.

This clonotype counts as large by frequency. The chain recombines TRBV29-1 with TRBJ1-2. Germline CDR1 reads SQVTM; CDR2 reads ANQGSEA. The CDR3 spans 11 residues. The CDR3 sequence is CSVIVNGGYTF.

By frequency, this clonotype is medium-sized. The chain links TRBV6-1 to TRBJ2-3; lacking DNA, the TRBD2 call made by TCRdb goes unchecked. CDR1 is MNHNS, CDR2 SASEGT, per germline. CDR3 length: 13 residues. CDR3 in amino acids: CASSEYRGGTQYF.

J is TRBJ1-1 and V is TRBV12-3 or TRBV12-4. This CDR3 has 12 residues. CDR3 region: CASRNGGSEAFF.

According to its frequency, this clonotype is medium-sized. The CDR3 region is CASSVLAGGSYEQYF. This chain uses TRBV19 with TRBJ2-7; TCRdb indicates TRBD2, and absent DNA this call remains unverified. Germline loops: CDR1 LNHDA, CDR2 SQIVND (reference sequence). The CDR3 totals 15 residues.

This clonotype is identified as medium-sized (0.01 to 0.1%) from frequency. The V and J genes are TRBV6-1 and TRBJ1-3; with no DNA, the TCRdb D assignment of TRBD1 cannot be verified. This CDR3 spans 15 amino acids. Per the germline V gene, CDR1 is MNHNS and CDR2 is SASEGT. This CDR3 reads CASSDHRGGGNTIYF.

The genes are TRBV20-1 and TRBJ2-7; TCRdb outputs TRBD1, but without DNA this stays unchecked. This CDR3 spans 14 amino acids. Per the germline V gene, CDR1 is DFQATT and CDR2 is SNEGSKA (reference sequence). CDR3: CSATLQGRPYEQYF.

This chain uses TRBV10-1 with TRBJ2-1. CDR1 and CDR2 (germline): WNHNN, SYGVQD (reference sequence). CDR3 length: 13 amino acids. CDR3: CASSTLSYNEQFF.

V gene TRBV27 combines with J gene TRBJ2-1; TCRdb returns TRBD2, unconfirmable since there is no DNA. Germline CDR1 is MNHEY and CDR2 is SMNVEV (reference sequence). The CDR3 sequence is 20 residues long. CDR3 residues: CASSPWGTSGRGGSYNEQFF.

This sequence joins TRBV5-1 and TRBJ2-3; TCRdb's D call, TRBD1, is unchecked because there is no DNA. From germline, CDR1 is SGHRS and CDR2 YFSETQ. The CDR3 extends over 17 amino acids. CDR3 in amino acids: CASSLGGTSHFTDTQYF.

This clonotype is medium-sized by frequency. V gene TRBV20-1 combines with J gene TRBJ1-2; TCRdb reports TRBD1, a call that lacks DNA to check it against. The CDR3 runs to 13 residues. Germline assignment: CDR1 DFQATT and CDR2 SNEGSKA (reference sequence). CDR3 sequence reads: CSAKDRGTYGYTF.

This clonotype is classed as large by frequency. The J gene is TRBJ2-5, the V gene TRBV15. The CDR3 has 14 amino acids. Germline values: CDR1 LNHNV, CDR2 YYDKDF (reference sequence). The CDR3 loop reads CATSRGSAEETQYF.

This clonotype is deemed large by its frequency. The V gene is TRBV30, the J gene TRBJ2-7; TCRdb gives TRBD2 as the D gene, but with no DNA this cannot be confirmed. Germline V gene data show CDR1 as GTSNPN and CDR2 as SVGIG (reference sequence). CDR3 size: 14 residues. CDR3: CAWSAGLATYEQYF.

J is TRBJ2-3 and V is TRBV20-1; lacking DNA, the TRBD2 call made by TCRdb goes unchecked. CDR1 is DFQATT and CDR2 is SNEGSKA in the germline V gene (reference sequence). This CDR3 has 15 amino acids. The CDR3 reads CSVAGLAGTTDTQYF.